This TCR beta chain was recorded in a study of blood T cell repertoires in COVID-19 (dated by TCRdb to about 2020). About the full investigation: Collaborator samples came from the United States, Italy and Spain and covered acute and convalescent phases of COVID-19. Sample metadata almost always included a de-identified subject ID, COVID-19 status, age in years and sex. The dataset comprised deeply sampled blood TCRbeta repertoires from subjects exposed to, actively infected with, or recovered from COVID-19. HLA class I and class II types, where available, came from metadata supplied by the sample provider rather than from assay-based typing. Samples were obtained from the ongoing ImmuneRACE study (first 160 participants) and from 950 to 1,500 subjects provided by 6 global collaborators. The repertoires were released in a freely available public database intended as a resource for research on the immune response to SARS-CoV-2. The material from the prospective study consisted of cDNA or gDNA derived from T cells, B-cell-depleted T cells, or PBMCs.

In regard to this clone: The specificity of this receptor is unknown. No quality values exist for individual bases; no much larger clone is one base distant.

Looking up the germline V gene yields CDR1 SGHVS and CDR2 FQNEAQ. The germline V and J ends show losses of 5 bases and 0 bases respectively, and no gene match explains 7 bases of the junction. Including the terminal cysteine and phenylalanine, the CDR3 comprises 15 residues. Just CDR3 DNA is preserved here, 45 bases in frame from base 1. Whole blood was collected in K2EDTA tubes by collaborating institutions according to the institutions' own protocols. For TCRbeta analysis, collaborators shipped samples as frozen whole blood, isolated PBMCs, or DNA extracted from either of those sample types. Results and caveats for the whole study, not just this receptor: The quantity of clinical and demographic metadata differed by source and by participant and was supplied without curation.

TCRbeta CDR3 regions were amplified from genomic DNA using the immunoSEQ Assay, a bias-controlled multiplex PCR. Per the authors' processing: The number of nucleated cells in each sample was estimated from the amplification of reference gene primers within the assay. To quantify the absolute abundance of each unique TCRbeta CDR3 rearrangement, sequence reads were collapsed and filtered. For each sample, productive Simpson clonality was calculated by taking the square root of Simpson's diversity index across productive rearrangements. TCRdb retrieved this table from immuneACCESS and kept in-frame rearrangements only. Not all clones are present; in checked studies, unresolved V genes account for under half, and no reason is known for the remainder. V, J and clone size were drawn from that table, and D and trimming were deduced from the DNA. Recorded for this sample are about 63,000 clones; about 88% of them occurred a single time. The top ten constitute 9% to 15% of the sample.

The chain is assembled from TRBV7-8 and TRBJ2-7, with 7 bases aligning to TRBD1. The sequence was collected from a human donor in a cohort sampled during active COVID-19. The sample comprised peripheral blood. The base sequence is TGTGCCAGCAGCGTACACAGGGGTCCCTCCTACGAGCAGTACTTC. Its protein is CASSVHRGPSYEQYF.